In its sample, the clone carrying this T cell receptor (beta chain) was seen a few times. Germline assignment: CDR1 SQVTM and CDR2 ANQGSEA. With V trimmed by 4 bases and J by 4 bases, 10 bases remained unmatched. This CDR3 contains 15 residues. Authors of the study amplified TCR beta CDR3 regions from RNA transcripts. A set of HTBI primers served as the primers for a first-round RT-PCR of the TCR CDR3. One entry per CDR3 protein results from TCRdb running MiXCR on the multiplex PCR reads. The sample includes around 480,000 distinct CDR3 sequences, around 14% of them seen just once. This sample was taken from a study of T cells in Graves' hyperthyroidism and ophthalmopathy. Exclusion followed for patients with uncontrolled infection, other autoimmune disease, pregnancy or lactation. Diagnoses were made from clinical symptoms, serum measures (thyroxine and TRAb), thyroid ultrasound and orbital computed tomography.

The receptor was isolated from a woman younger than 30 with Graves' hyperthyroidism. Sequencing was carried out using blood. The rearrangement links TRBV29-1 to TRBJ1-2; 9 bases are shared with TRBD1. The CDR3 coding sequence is TGCAGCGTTGTCGGGAACACAGGGGGCCTCTATGGCTACACCTTC. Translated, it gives CSVVGNTGGLYGYTF.